This T cell receptor beta chain is from a study of T cells expressing NK-cell markers. Study in general: Researchers got TCR beta repertoires out of sorted CD3+CD56+NKG2C+, CD3+CD56+NKG2C- and CD3+CD56-NKG2C+ T cells.

General study results and limits: Among CD8+ T cells from 5 to 7 donors, dominant NKG2C+ clonotypes accounted for about 1.0-7.0%.

TCRdb re-called the 5' RACE reads; one entry per CDR3 protein, DNA not given. The specimen's table records hundreds of thousands of distinct CDR3 sequences. CDR1 is SQVTM and CDR2 is ANQGSEA in the germline V gene. The CDR3 is 14 residues long. Regarding this clonotype: Its antigen is still unknown.

This chain joins TRBV29-1 and TRBJ2-2; TCRdb's assignment of TRBD1 cannot be checked, as there is no DNA. Sequenced material: blood T cells: a sorted CD56 or NKG2C T cell subset, CD4+ or CD8+ T cells, or bulk PBMC T cells (not recorded which). This TCR came from a woman aged 18 to 75 in good health. The CDR3 sequence is CSVEDWGVTGELFF.